This TCR beta chain was documented in a study of blood T cell repertoires in COVID-19. Turning to the study itself: COVID-19 samples from acute and convalescent phases originated in the United States, Italy and Spain. The cDNA or gDNA used as material had been derived from T cells, B-cell-depleted T cells, or PBMCs.

Under the authors' procedure: The assay estimated nucleated cells by amplifying reference gene primers. Generated by immunoSEQ multiplex PCR, the TCRdb table keeps only in-frame clones and is missing some. Clone size and the V and J calls come from that table; the DNA yielded D and trimming. The sample shows tens of thousands of clones, around 89% of them seen only once. Sequenced input: peripheral blood. This sequence originates from a man aged 65 to 79 with active or convalescent COVID-19.

The CDR3 DNA follows: TGTGCCACCGCCGGGACACGGAGCTCCTACGAGCAGTACTTC. Translating it yields CATAGTRSSYEQYF. The chain recombines TRBV6-5 with TRBJ2-7; possible D gene TRBD1, 6 bases. This CDR3 is 14 amino acids long. Germline-derived CDR1 and CDR2 are MNHEY and SVGAGI. The V and J ends lost 10 bases and 0 bases respectively, with 16 bases between them.